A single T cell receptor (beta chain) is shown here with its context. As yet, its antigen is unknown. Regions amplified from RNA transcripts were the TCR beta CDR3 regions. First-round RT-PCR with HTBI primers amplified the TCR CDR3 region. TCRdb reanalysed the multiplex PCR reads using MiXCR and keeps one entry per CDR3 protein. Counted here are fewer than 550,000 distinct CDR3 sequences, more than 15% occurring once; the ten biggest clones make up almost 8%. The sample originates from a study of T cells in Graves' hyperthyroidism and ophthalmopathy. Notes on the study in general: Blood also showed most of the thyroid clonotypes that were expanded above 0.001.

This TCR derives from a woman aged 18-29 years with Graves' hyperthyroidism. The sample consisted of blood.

CDR3 sequence reads: CASSQDRGSYGYTF. Here the CDR3 DNA reads TGTGCCAGCAGCCAAGATCGGGGGTCTTATGGCTACACCTTC. This chain connects TRBV4-2 to TRBJ1-2; tentative D call: TRBD1 (5 bases). The CDR3 runs to 14 residues. V dropped 0 bases and J dropped 5 bases, with 10 bases sitting between them. Germline CDR1 reads LGHNA; CDR2 reads YNFKEQ.